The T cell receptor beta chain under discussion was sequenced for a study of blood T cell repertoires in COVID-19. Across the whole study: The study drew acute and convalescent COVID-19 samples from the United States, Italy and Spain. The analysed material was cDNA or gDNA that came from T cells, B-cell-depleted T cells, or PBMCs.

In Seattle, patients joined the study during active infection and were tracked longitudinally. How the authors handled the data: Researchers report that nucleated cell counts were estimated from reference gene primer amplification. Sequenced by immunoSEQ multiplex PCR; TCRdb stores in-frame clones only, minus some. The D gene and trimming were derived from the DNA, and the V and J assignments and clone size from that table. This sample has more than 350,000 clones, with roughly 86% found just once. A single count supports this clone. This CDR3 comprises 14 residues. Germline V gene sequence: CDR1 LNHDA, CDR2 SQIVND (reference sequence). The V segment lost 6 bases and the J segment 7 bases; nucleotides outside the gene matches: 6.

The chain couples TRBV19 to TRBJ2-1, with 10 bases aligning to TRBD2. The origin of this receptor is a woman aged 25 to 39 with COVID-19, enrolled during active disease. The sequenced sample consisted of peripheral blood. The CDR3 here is CASRISGRRNEQFF. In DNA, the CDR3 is TGTGCCAGTAGGATTAGCGGGAGGAGGAATGAGCAGTTCTTC.